This T cell receptor (beta chain) comes out of a study of cytomegalovirus exposure and HLA in healthy donors. Looking at the study overall: Genotyping showed around 80% of approximately 430 donors falling in the Caucasian-associated ancestry cluster.

PCR employed 60 Vbeta and 13 Jbeta primers. Assay: immunoSEQ multiplex PCR; the TCRdb copy retains only in-frame clones and omits some. The table lists about 200,000 clones, less than 85% of them singletons, with under 0.8% in the top ten. V trimming: 1 base; J trimming: 13 bases; junction bases outside the gene matches: 5. The CDR3 is made up of 14 amino acids. Germline CDR1 MNHNY, CDR2 SVGAGI (reference sequence). Sequencing was performed on PBMCs. This chain links TRBV6-6 with TRBJ2-1; 12 nucleotides line up with TRBD2. This sequence was found in a man between 18 and 35 years old in good health and CMV-seronegative. CDR3 sequence (DNA): TGTGCCAGCAGTTACTATCTAGCGGGAGGGGAACAGTTCTTC. Translating it yields CASSYYLAGGEQFF.